A selection of T cell receptor beta chains follows, all from one sample in a study of cytomegalovirus exposure and HLA in healthy donors. The assay was immunoSEQ multiplex PCR, and TCRdb's table has in-frame clones only and misses some. The table lists 95,000 or so clones, about 75% of them singletons. Sequenced input: PBMCs. The receptors originated from a woman in her forties in good health and CMV-seronegative. CDR3s include the opening cysteine and the closing phenylalanine or tryptophan. The D gene is left open where the match is weak. Not all rows give a size; the values are once, few, many and, for expanded clones, a class.

j_gene | d_gene | v_gene | abundance | CDR3nt | CDR3aa
TRBJ2-5 | TRBD2 | TRBV5-6 | . | TGTGCCAGCAGCTTGATGGGTAGCGGGTCGTTCGCGGCCCAGTACTTC | CASSLMGSGSFAAQYF
TRBJ1-2 | . | TRBV29-1 | . | TGCAGCGTTGAAGATCTATACTATGGCTACACCTTC | CSVEDLYYGYTF
TRBJ1-2 | . | TRBV6-6 | . | TGTGCCAGCAGTTACCCCCAGGGGATCCACTATGGCTACACCTTC | CASSYPQGIHYGYTF
TRBJ2-3 | TRBD1 | TRBV7-8 | few | TGTGTCAGCAGCCCGCTTGGTGGGACAGGCACAGATACGCAGTATTTT | CVSSPLGGTGTDTQYF
TRBJ1-5 | . | TRBV27 | . | TGTGCCAGCCCGCCCCCAGACAGGAATTCCAATCAGCCCCAGCATTTT | CASPPPDRNSNQPQHF
TRBJ1-1 | TRBD1 | TRBV7-8 | . | TGTGCCAGCAGCTTCACAGGGGGAAACACTGAAGCTTTCTTT | CASSFTGGNTEAFF
TRBJ1-1 | . | TRBV13 | . | TGTGCCAGCAGCTTAGAACAGCCCTTGAACACTGAAGCTTTCTTT | CASSLEQPLNTEAFF
TRBJ2-7 | . | TRBV28 | . | TGTGCCAGCAGTTTAGAGGGGATGGGGCTAGCGAATACCTACGAGCAGTACTTC | CASSLEGMGLANTYEQYF
TRBJ1-2 | TRBD1 | TRBV29-1 | . | TGCAGCTCGACAGGGGACTATGGCTACACCTTC | CSSTGDYGYTF
TRBJ2-1 | TRBD2 | TRBV6-1 | . | TGTGCCAGCAGTGATCAGCGGGGGCTGGGTTCTGGTTCCTACAATGAGCAGTTCTTC | CASSDQRGLGSGSYNEQFF
TRBJ2-3 | . | TRBV29-1 | few | TGCAGCGCGGGGCGGGGGCGGCTGATCGCAGATACGCAGTATTTT | CSAGRGRLIADTQYF
TRBJ2-3 | . | TRBV19 | once | TGTGCCAGTAGTCCCCCATCAGATACGCAGTATTTT | CASSPPSDTQYF
TRBJ1-5 | TRBD1 | TRBV5-6 | . | TGTGCCAGCAGCTTGGTCGGACAGGCGGGCAATCAGCCCCAGCATTTT | CASSLVGQAGNQPQHF
TRBJ2-1 | . | TRBV5-1 | . | TGCGCCAGCAGCTTGGTGGGGGCATCCTACAATGAGCAGTTCTTC | CASSLVGASYNEQFF
TRBJ1-2 | TRBD1 | TRBV2 | . | TGTGCCAGCTCGACAGGGCCTAACTATGGCTACACCTTC | CASSTGPNYGYTF
TRBJ1-2 | . | TRBV6-5 | . | TGTGCCAGCAGTTACTCGGGAACGAGACAGACTTATGGCTACACCTTC | CASSYSGTRQTYGYTF
TRBJ1-2 | TRBD1 | TRBV6-5 | . | TGTGCCAGCAGTCGCAACAGGGGCTATGGCTACACCTTC | CASSRNRGYGYTF
TRBJ2-3 | . | TRBV29-1 | . | TGCAGCGTTGATTCCGCGGGCAGCTACACAGATACGCAGTATTTT | CSVDSAGSYTDTQYF
TRBJ1-1 | . | TRBV5-5 | . | TGTGCCAGCAGCTTGGTAGGGGGAGCGGAGGCTTTCTTT | CASSLVGGAEAFF
TRBJ2-7 | . | TRBV2 | . | TGTGCCAGCACTGCTGAAAGGGGCTCCCTCGAGCAGTACTTC | CASTAERGSLEQYF
TRBJ2-3 | TRBD2 | TRBV7-9 | . | TGTGCCAGCAGCTTAAAGCGGGGGCTCTCGGATACGCAGTATTTT | CASSLKRGLSDTQYF
TRBJ2-3 | TRBD2 | TRBV28 | . | TGTGCCAGCAGTAATAGCGGGGCTAGCACAGATACGCAGTATTTT | CASSNSGASTDTQYF
TRBJ2-7 | . | TRBV7-6 | . | TGTGCCAGCAGCCACACCCAGGCGTACTCCTACGAGCAGTACTTC | CASSHTQAYSYEQYF
TRBJ1-2 | . | TRBV14 | . | TGTGCCAGCAGCCAAGGTCCTCGTCGGGTTGGCTACACCTTC | CASSQGPRRVGYTF
TRBJ1-1 | TRBD1 | TRBV4-1 | . | TGCGCCAGCAGCCCACAGGGGATTTACACTGAAGCTTTCTTT | CASSPQGIYTEAFF
TRBJ1-6 | TRBD1 | TRBV4-1 | . | TGCGCCACCGAATTCGGACAGGGTACTTCTCCCCTCCACTTT | CATEFGQGTSPLHF
TRBJ2-7 | . | TRBV7-8 | . | TGTGCCAGCAGCTTAGGGAGCTACGAGCAGTACTTC | CASSLGSYEQYF
TRBJ2-3 | . | TRBV5-4 | . | TGTGCCAGCAGTCATACCGGGGTGAGCACAGATACGCAGTATTTT | CASSHTGVSTDTQYF
TRBJ2-7 | TRBD1 | TRBV7-6 | . | TGTGCCAGCAGCTTCGCCGTAGACAGGGACTACGAGCAGTACTTC | CASSFAVDRDYEQYF
TRBJ2-5 | . | TRBV4-3 | . | TGCGCCAGCAGCCATCAGAGGGCACAGGGCCAAGAGACCCAGTACTTC | CASSHQRAQGQETQYF
TRBJ2-7 | . | TRBV10-1 | . | TGCGCCAGCAGTGAGTCGTACGGGACACACTACGAGCAGTACTTC | CASSESYGTHYEQYF
TRBJ2-1 | TRBD2 | TRBV5-1 | . | TGCGCCAGCAGCTTGGAACAGACTAGCGGTCCAAATGAGCAGTTCTTC | CASSLEQTSGPNEQFF
TRBJ1-1 | . | TRBV4-3 | . | TGCGCCAGCAGCCAAGATCAGGGGCTGAACACTGAAGCTTTCTTT | CASSQDQGLNTEAFF
TRBJ2-7 | TRBD2 | TRBV7-6 | . | TGTGCCAGCAGCTTAAAAGGGACTAGCGGGACCCTACCCTACGAGCAGTACTTC | CASSLKGTSGTLPYEQYF
TRBJ2-7 | . | TRBV5-6 | once | TGTGCCAGCAGCCCCCGAGGTTACGAGCAGTACTTC | CASSPRGYEQYF
TRBJ1-1 | . | TRBV23-1 | . | TGCGCCAGCAGTCGAGCCGGAGGACGGAACACTGAAGCTTTCTTT | CASSRAGGRNTEAFF
TRBJ2-5 | TRBD1 | TRBV6-1 | . | TGTGCCAGCGGGGGGACAGGGAGAGAGACCCAGTACTTC | CASGGTGRETQYF
TRBJ2-7 | TRBD2 | TRBV6-1 | . | TGTGCCAGCAGCCTCACTAGCGGGGGGGCCCCTCGTCGGTACTTC | CASSLTSGGAPRRYF
TRBJ1-1 | TRBD1 | TRBV7-3 | . | TGTGCCAGCAGTCAACAGGGGTCTGGCACTGAAGCTTTCTTT | CASSQQGSGTEAFF
TRBJ2-7 | TRBD1 | TRBV5-4 | . | TGTGCCAGCAGCTGGGGTGGCGGGACAGGGACCTACGAGCAGTACTTC | CASSWGGGTGTYEQYF
TRBJ2-7 | TRBD2 | TRBV29-1 | once | TGCAGCGTCGGGGGGGAGGACTTCAAAGGCGACGAGCAGTACTTC | CSVGGEDFKGDEQYF
TRBJ2-1 | TRBD2 | TRBV29-1 | . | TGCAGCGTCTCCAGGACTAGCAGGGAGGATGAGCAGTTCTTC | CSVSRTSREDEQFF
TRBJ2-1 | . | TRBV6-5 | . | TGTGCCAGCAGTTACTATGCGGCTTCCTACAATGAGCAGTTCTTC | CASSYYAASYNEQFF